This T cell receptor beta chain was recovered during a study of blood T cell repertoires in COVID-19. The data were produced by immunoSEQ multiplex PCR, yet TCRdb's version contains in-frame clones alone and is incomplete. The sample records about 89,000 clones, over 70% being singletons. The CDR3 extends over 13 amino acids. After removal of 3 bases from V and 8 bases from J, the junction contained 3 bases not matched to a gene. Germline V lookup: CDR1 ENHRY, CDR2 SYGVKD. This clone appeared a few times. The sample taken for sequencing was peripheral blood. The chain is built from TRBV10-3 and TRBJ1-4, with 7 bases that match TRBD1. The TCR sequence derives from a woman aged 80 or older with acute or convalescent COVID-19. In DNA, the CDR3 is TGTGCCATCAGTGATTCAGGGGGAGAAAAACTGTTTTTT. This codes for CAISDSGGEKLFF.